The 12 T cell receptor beta chains presented below share a single source sample, sequenced in a study of T-cell reconstitution after alpha-beta-depleted transplantation in children. Unique molecular identifiers featured in how the TCRbeta library was prepared. TCRdb passed the PCR reads through MiXCR, listing each CDR3 protein once. The data contain 250,000 to 400,000 distinct CDR3 sequences, about a quarter of them singletons. This specimen consisted of PBMCs, mostly from graft donor cells, obtained 180 days after TCRalphabeta/CD19-depleted stem cell transplant. The receptors were gathered from a male patient between 5 and 17 years old who had a stem cell transplant for acute lymphoblastic leukemia, so the T cells may come from the graft donor.

This clonotype was seen a few times. The CDR3 spells CASSGWADEAFF. The DNA of the CDR3 is TGTGCCAGCAGTGGATGGGCGGATGAAGCTTTCTTT. This rearrangement joins TRBV6-1 to TRBJ1-1; D call uncertain. Per the germline V gene, CDR1 is MNHNS and CDR2 is SASEGT. V was shortened by 4 bases and J by 7 bases, with 10 bases between the two germline ends. The CDR3 totals 12 residues.

This clonotype was counted only a few times. J is TRBJ2-7 and V is TRBV6-1; D might be TRBD2 (5 bases). Germline CDR1 MNHNS, CDR2 SASEGT. V was shortened by 5 bases and J by 3 bases, with 17 bases between the two germline ends. The CDR3 has 15 residues. As DNA, the CDR3 is TGTGCCAGCAGTCCTCGGGATGCCCCCCACTACGAGCAGTACTTC. Protein product: CASSPRDAPHYEQYF.

The V gene is TRBV10-3, the J gene TRBJ2-7, with D possibly matching TRBD2 (5 bases). V gave up 5 bases and J gave up 2 bases, with 16 bases separating them. CDR1 and CDR2 from the germline V gene are ENHRY and SYGVKD. CDR3 length: 15 amino acids. CDR3 nucleotide sequence: TGTGCCATCAGTTGGGGAGACGGATACGCCTACGAGCAGTACTTC. It codes for CAISWGDGYAYEQYF.

This clonotype has just a few counts. The chain joins TRBV12-3 or TRBV12-4 to TRBJ2-1, with TRBD1 identical over 9 bases. There are 15 residues in the CDR3. J lost 10 bases, V lost 5 bases, and 12 bases had no gene match. CDR3 loop: CASSKQGARQGEQFF. The CDR3 DNA sequence: TGTGCCAGCAGTAAACAGGGGGCGCGGCAGGGCGAGCAGTTCTTC.

The chain carries TRBV20-1 and TRBJ2-4, with D tentatively TRBD1 (6 bases). Trimming pared 3 bases from V and 4 bases from J, leaving 10 bases between. Germline CDR1 DFQATT, CDR2 SNEGSKA (reference sequence). The CDR3 is 13 amino acids. The CDR3 coding sequence is TGCAGTGCTAGGGAGCAGGGGAAAAACATTCAGTACTTC. It codes for CSAREQGKNIQYF.

Only a few counts were recorded for this clonotype. V and J are TRBV6-1 and TRBJ2-7; 7 nucleotides match TRBD2. This CDR3 comprises 15 residues. V was clipped by 4 bases and J by 5 bases; unmatched bases: 11. Germline CDR1 and CDR2: MNHNS and SASEGT. The CDR3 region has the DNA TGTGCCAGCAGTGGAATTAAGCGGGGATCTCACGAGCAGTACTTC. It is translated as CASSGIKRGSHEQYF.

The chain uses TRBV29-1 and TRBJ2-5; D is perhaps TRBD1 or TRBD2 (5 bases each). V was shortened by 7 bases and J by 4 bases, with 16 bases between the two germline ends. CDR1 and CDR2 (germline): SQVTM, ANQGSEA. The CDR3 is 13 amino acids. The CDR3: CSADYRDPETQYF. Here the CDR3 DNA reads TGCAGCGCTGACTACCGGGACCCAGAGACCCAGTACTTC.

This clonotype was counted a few times. The chain joins TRBV7-3 to TRBJ2-7; 9 bases align to TRBD2. The CDR3 length is 15 residues. V lost 2 bases, J lost 7 bases, and 9 bases stayed unmatched. Per the germline V gene, CDR1 is SGHTA and CDR2 is FQGTGA. The CDR3 protein is CASSLFSGSSGEQYF. The CDR3 nucleotides read TGTGCCAGCAGCTTATTTAGCGGGAGTTCTGGAGAGCAGTACTTC. Together with reference TRBV7-3 and TRBJ2-7, the CDR3 gives the full variable domain: GAGVSQTPSNKVTEKGKYVELRCDPISGHTALYWYRQSLGQGPEFLIYFQGTGAADDSGLPNDRFFAVRPEGSVSTLKIQRTERGDSAVYLCASSLFSGSSGEQYFGPGTRLTVT.

In this sample, this clonotype turned up many times. This chain connects TRBV11-2 to TRBJ1-1, with a weak D call TRBD1 (5 bases). Germline V CDR1 and CDR2: SGHAT, FQNNGV. Trimming pared 5 bases from V and 8 bases from J, leaving 9 bases between. There are 11 residues in the CDR3. The CDR3 loop reads CASSHRGEAFF. The CDR3, as DNA: TGTGCCAGCAGCCACCGGGGCGAAGCTTTCTTT.

This clonotype showed up just a few times. The J gene is TRBJ2-5, the V gene TRBV7-2; D tentatively fits TRBD1 or TRBD2 (5 bases each). Germline values: CDR1 SGHTA, CDR2 FQGNSA. This CDR3 region has 15 residues. V lost 1 base to trimming and J lost 2 bases, with 11 bases between them. CDR3 in DNA: TGTGCCAGCAGCTTAGACGGGACCACACAAGAGACCCAGTACTTC. This encodes CASSLDGTTQETQYF.

This clonotype was counted a few times. The J gene is TRBJ2-7, the V gene TRBV20-1; weak D call: TRBD1 (7 bases). Germline loops: CDR1 DFQATT, CDR2 SNEGSKA (reference sequence). CDR3 length: 14 amino acids. V lost 6 bases, J lost 4 bases, and 19 bases lay in between. The CDR3 DNA is TGCAGTGCCCCGGGGGACAGTACGGCGTACGAGCAGTACTTC. Translating it yields CSAPGDSTAYEQYF.

The CDR3 DNA is TGTGCCAGCAGCCCTCCGGACTTACCCACAGATACGCAGTATTTT. It specifies CASSPPDLPTDTQYF. The chain has TRBV7-9 and TRBJ2-3; the D gene is possibly TRBD2 (5 bases). This CDR3 has 15 amino acids. The germline V gene encodes CDR1 SEHNR and CDR2 FQNEAQ (reference sequence). V was trimmed by 5 bases and J by 2 bases, leaving 14 bases between them.